This TCR beta chain was captured by sequencing in a study of blood T cell repertoires in COVID-19. Repertoires were generated with immunoSEQ multiplex PCR, while TCRdb's copy carries only in-frame clones and drops some. The table records 28,000 or so clones, approximately 87% of them present only once. The clonotype originates from a human donor in a cohort sampled during active COVID-19. The specimen was peripheral blood.

CDR3: CASSLAGTPTYEQYF. CDR3 sequence (DNA): TGTGCCAGCAGCTTAGCCGGGACTCCCACCTACGAGCAGTACTTC. This chain joins TRBV7-2 and TRBJ2-7, with a weak D call TRBD2 (6 bases). V dropped 0 bases and J dropped 2 bases, with 11 bases sitting between them. CDR1 is SGHTA and CDR2 is FQGNSA in the germline V gene. CDR3 size: 15 residues.